Presented here are 5 T cell receptor beta chains from one specimen sequenced in a study of shared clonotypes between healthy human individuals (dated by TCRdb to about 2020). CD8 naive samples consisted of CD45RO-negative cells that were positively selected for CCR7, yielding a CD45RA+CCR7+ population without TemRA cells. The library relied on the immunoSEQ multiplex PCR assay. TCRdb took this table from immuneACCESS and kept in-frame rearrangements with V and J called. Such tables lack part of the clones; where checked against another copy, unresolved V genes explain under half of the gap, and the rest is unexplained. The sample table shows some 2.1 million clones, and 93% are seen once. Under 2% of the sample rests with the top ten. Sequenced: naive CD8+ T cells from PBMCs. Per the publication, the cell subset or site label means: CD45RA+CCR7+. Source of these receptors: a man between 18 and 29 years old in good health. Some clones in this sample may be carry-over from other donors' samples.

This clone appeared a single time. The J gene is TRBJ1-1, the V gene TRBV28, with D possibly TRBD1 on 5 matching bases. Trimming took 4 bases from V and 0 from J, leaving 15 bases between them. Per germline, CDR1 MDHEN and CDR2 SYDVKM. The CDR3 runs to 16 residues. In DNA form, the CDR3 reads TGTGCCAGCAGTTCGCCGGGACGGACCATGAACACTGAAGCTTTCTTT. Amino acid sequence: CASSSPGRTMNTEAFF.

V and J are TRBV5-1 and TRBJ2-3; tentatively, D is TRBD2 (5 bases). Germline V CDR1 and CDR2: SGHRS, YFSETQ. The ends were cut back, 4 bases at V and 0 bases at J, with 24 bases in the middle. The CDR3 spans 19 residues. The DNA of the CDR3 is TGCGCCAGCAGCCCCCGCCACCTGGACTGGACGGGGAGCACAGATACGCAGTATTTT. Amino acid sequence: CASSPRHLDWTGSTDTQYF.

Note on this clone: The same CDR3 can be traced to other DNA sequences in this sample. The chain carries TRBV9 and TRBJ2-7; 8 bases are a match to TRBD1. The length of the CDR3 is 15 residues. Germline V lookup: CDR1 SGDLS, CDR2 YYNGEE. V dropped 0 bases and J dropped 4; count of bases not matched to a gene: 6. The CDR3 nucleotides read TGTGCCAGCAGCGTAGCCGGGACAGGCCCGTACGAGCAGTACTTC. It specifies CASSVAGTGPYEQYF.

The genes are TRBV18 and TRBJ2-7; a possible D gene is TRBD1 (6 bases). V shed 0 bases and J shed 4 bases, with 13 bases lying between them. The CDR3 extends over 15 amino acids. Per the germline V gene, CDR1 is KGHSH and CDR2 is LQKENI. The CDR3 DNA follows: TGTGCCAGCTCACCACCTTCACAGGGTGTTTACGAGCAGTACTTC. Translated, it gives CASSPPSQGVYEQYF.

V gene TRBV9 combines with J gene TRBJ2-5; possible D gene TRBD2, 6 bases. CDR1 and CDR2 (germline): SGDLS, YYNGEE. The germline V and J ends were trimmed by 3 bases and 4 bases, with 13 bases remaining between them. The CDR3 covers 14 residues. The CDR3 DNA sequence: TGTGCCAGCAGCGACCCGGGAGAGGGAGAGACCCAGTACTTC. Residues: CASSDPGEGETQYF.